This T cell receptor (beta chain) is drawn from a study of cytomegalovirus exposure and HLA in healthy donors. The overall study: Sequencing of roughly 180 million T cells in an earlier analysis found 100 million to 140 million unique TCR beta sequences. Whole-study findings and limits: In a later analysis, HLA-associated beta chains showed higher expansion and lower generation probabilities than comparable chains. Differences between HLA loci emerged in a later analysis of TCR association rates, with DRB1 most and HLA-C fewest. Most likely, a cluster of highly shared sequence variants arose as a sequencing artifact.

CDR1 and CDR2 (germline): LNHDA, SQIVND (reference sequence). This CDR3 is 17 amino acids long. After removal of 7 bases from V and 3 bases from J, the junction contained 8 bases not matched to a gene. A note on this clone: What it binds is not known.

PCR was performed using 60 Vbeta and 13 Jbeta primers. Clones were read by immunoSEQ multiplex PCR, and TCRdb kept only the in-frame ones, dropping some. The table lists 85,000 to 90,000 clones, around 74% of them singletons. This receptor was taken from a man aged 25 to 45 in good health and CMV-seropositive. Sequenced: PBMCs. The chain is built from TRBV19 and TRBJ2-3; 15 positions match TRBD2. CDR3 loop: CASTQGLAGGGTDTQYF. The CDR3 DNA sequence: TGTGCCAGTACCCAGGGACTAGCGGGGGGTGGGACAGATACGCAGTATTTT.